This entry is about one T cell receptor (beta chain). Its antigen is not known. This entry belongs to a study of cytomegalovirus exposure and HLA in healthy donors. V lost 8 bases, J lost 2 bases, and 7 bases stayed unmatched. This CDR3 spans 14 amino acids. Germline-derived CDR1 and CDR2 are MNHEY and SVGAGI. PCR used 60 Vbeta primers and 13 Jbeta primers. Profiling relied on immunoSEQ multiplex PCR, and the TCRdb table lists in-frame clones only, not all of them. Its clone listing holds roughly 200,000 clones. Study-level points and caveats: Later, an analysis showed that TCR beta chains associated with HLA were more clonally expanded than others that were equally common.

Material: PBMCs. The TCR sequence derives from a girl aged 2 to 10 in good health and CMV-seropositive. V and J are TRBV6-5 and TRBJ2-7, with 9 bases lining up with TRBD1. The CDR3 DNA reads TGTGCCAGCCGTAAAGGACAGGGGACCTACGAGCAGTACTTC. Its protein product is CASRKGQGTYEQYF.